One and the same sample provided the 16 T cell receptor beta chains below, sequenced in a study of blood T cell repertoires in COVID-19. Assay: immunoSEQ multiplex PCR; the TCRdb copy retains only in-frame clones and omits some. The sample records about 150,000 clones, almost 85% being singletons. Material for sequencing was PBMCs or T cells enriched from blood (not recorded which). The receptors here all came from a woman between 45 and 60 years old with acute COVID-19.

The chain joins TRBV6-2 or TRBV6-3 to TRBJ1-1; TRBD1 is a possible D gene (6 bases). Trimming took off 0 bases at V and 4 bases at J, with 12 bases between the two ends. Germline CDR1 MNHEY, CDR2 SVGEGT. The CDR3 is 15 amino acids. The CDR3 is CASSYSGRGGTEAFF. CDR3 nucleotide sequence: TGTGCCAGCAGTTACTCAGGCAGGGGTGGCACTGAAGCTTTCTTT.

The chain couples TRBV10-1 to TRBJ1-3; 9 positions agree with TRBD1. With V trimmed by 0 bases and J by 5 bases, 14 bases remained unmatched. The CDR3 has 19 amino acids. Germline CDR1 and CDR2: WNHNN and SYGVQD (reference sequence). This CDR3 is CASSESGTGLVGVRNTIYF. The CDR3 DNA reads TGCGCCAGCAGTGAGTCCGGGACAGGGTTAGTTGGGGTAAGAAACACCATATATTTT.

V usage is TRBV11-3 and J usage is TRBJ2-5, with TRBD1 matching 8 bases. Germline V gene sequence: CDR1 SGHNT, CDR2 YENEEA. V lost 6 bases to trimming and J lost 4 bases; unmatched junction nucleotides: 4. The CDR3 contains 13 residues. The chain's CDR3 is CASRRTGGETQYF. CDR3 coding DNA: TGTGCCAGCAGACGCACAGGGGGAGAGACCCAGTACTTC. The variable domain in full, with the rest retrieved from reference TRBV11-3 and TRBJ2-5, is EAGVVQSPRYKIIEKKQPVAFWCNPISGHNTLYWYLQNLGQGPELLIRYENEEAVDDSQLPKDRFSAERLKGVDSTLKIQPAELGDSAVYLCASRRTGGETQYFGPGTRLLVL.

CDR3 amino acids: CASSEADGYEQYF. The DNA of the CDR3 is TGTGCCAGCAGCGAAGCCGACGGGTACGAGCAGTACTTC. The rearrangement uses TRBV9 and TRBJ2-7; the D is unclear. This CDR3 region has 13 residues. Trimming removed 3 bases at V and 4 bases at J, with 11 bases between. Per the germline V gene, CDR1 is SGDLS and CDR2 is YYNGEE.

The chain links TRBV25-1 to TRBJ2-3; D perhaps matches TRBD1 (5 bases). In germline, CDR1 is MGHDK, CDR2 SYGVNS. The germline V and J ends were trimmed by 8 bases and 4 bases, with 10 bases remaining between them. This CDR3 has 12 amino acids. The CDR3 bases are TGTGCCAGCTTCTCAGGGTCAGATACGCAGTATTTT. Translating it yields CASFSGSDTQYF.

The chain joins TRBV5-1 to TRBJ2-2; the D gene is possibly TRBD2 (6 bases). Germline CDR1 and CDR2: SGHRS and YFSETQ. This CDR3 comprises 15 residues. V gave up 4 bases and J gave up 4 bases, with 14 bases separating them. In nucleotides, the CDR3 is TGCGCCAGCAGCCCATCCCTGGGGGGCACCGGGGAGCTGTTTTTT. It translates to CASSPSLGGTGELFF. Full variable domain (remainder filled in from reference TRBV5-1 and TRBJ2-2): KAGVTQTPRYLIKTRGQQVTLSCSPISGHRSVSWYQQTPGQGLQFLFEYFSETQRNKGNFPGRFSGRQFSNSRSEMNVSTLELGDSALYLCASSPSLGGTGELFFGEGSRLTVL.

V gene TRBV25-1 combines with J gene TRBJ2-5; the match to TRBD2 covers 13 bases. CDR3 length equals 14 residues. Germline CDR1 and CDR2: MGHDK and SYGVNS. The J segment lost 3 bases and the V segment lost 6 bases, leaving 1 base of the junction unmatched. Written as DNA, the CDR3 is TGTGCCAGCAGCGGGACTAGCGGGAAAGAGACCCAGTACTTC. It codes for CASSGTSGKETQYF.

A word on this clone: The junction departs from germline at one end; a sequencing error may be responsible. The chain couples TRBV7-7 to TRBJ2-3; 13 bases fit TRBD2. Germline lookup yields CDR1 SSHAT and CDR2 FNYEAQ (reference sequence). The CDR3 covers 16 residues. As DNA, the CDR3 is TGTGCTAGCAGCGCGGGACTAGCGGGAAGCACAGATACGCAGTATTTT. Translated, it gives CASSAGLAGSTDTQYF.

The genes are TRBV6-5 and TRBJ2-1; TRBD1 matches 7 bases. Germline V lookup: CDR1 MNHEY, CDR2 SVGAGI. This CDR3 region has 15 residues. Unmatched junction bases numbered 9, after V lost 6 bases and J lost 4 bases. CDR3 bases: TGTGCCAGCAGCTCCGGGACAGCCCCTTACAATGAGCAGTTCTTC. Residues: CASSSGTAPYNEQFF.

The chain links TRBV3-1 (or the pseudogene TRBV3-2) to TRBJ2-1; 9 positions agree with TRBD2. The CDR3 covers 15 residues. The germline CDR1 and CDR2 sequences are LGHDT and YNNKEL (reference sequence). V was clipped by 3 bases and J by 5 bases; unmatched bases: 5. Written as DNA, the CDR3 is TGTGCCAGCAGCCAGGGGACTAGCTGGAACAATGAGCAGTTCTTC. Amino acids: CASSQGTSWNNEQFF.

This chain uses TRBV5-1 with TRBJ2-7; 10 nucleotides agree with TRBD1. Germline values: CDR1 SGHRS, CDR2 YFSETQ. Unmatched junction bases numbered 6, after V lost 4 bases and J lost 5 bases. This CDR3 has 14 residues. The CDR3 DNA reads TGCGCCAGCAGCGGGACAGGGGATAAAAACGAGCAGTACTTC. Translated, it gives CASSGTGDKNEQYF.

This chain joins TRBV11-2 and TRBJ2-3; a weak D match, TRBD2 (6 bases). The CDR3 covers 15 residues. Germline V gene lookup returns CDR1 SGHAT and CDR2 FQNNGV. V lost 1 base to trimming and J lost 4 bases, with 12 bases between them. DNA of the CDR3: TGTGCCAGCAGCTTAGTCTCGGGAGAGGCAGATACGCAGTATTTT. This encodes CASSLVSGEADTQYF.

This clone was observed once. The rearrangement joins TRBV25-1 to TRBJ2-1; D is undetermined. From germline, CDR1 is MGHDK and CDR2 SYGVNS. V was trimmed by 8 bases and J by 9 bases, leaving 11 bases between them. The CDR3 has 11 amino acids. The CDR3 DNA sequence: TGTGCCAGCGGCCCTCTAGGTGAGCAGTTCTTC. Protein sequence: CASGPLGEQFF.

About this clone: Other DNA sequences in the sample encode the same CDR3. This chain uses TRBV7-9 with TRBJ1-2; maybe TRBD1 (5 bases). The germline gives CDR1 SEHNR, CDR2 FQNEAQ (reference sequence). The CDR3 is 13 amino acids. Trimming cost V 1 base and J 2 bases, with 5 bases left between them. The CDR3 DNA reads as TGTGCCAGCAGCTTAGGACAGAACTATGGCTACACCTTC. It specifies CASSLGQNYGYTF.

This chain links TRBV19 with TRBJ2-5; 14 positions agree with TRBD2. The germline CDR1 and CDR2 sequences are LNHDA and SQIVND (reference sequence). This CDR3 has 15 residues. V shed 3 bases and J 4 bases; nucleotides not matched to a gene: 1. The CDR3 loop reads CASSIGTSGRETQYF. CDR3 nucleotide sequence: TGTGCCAGTAGTATCGGGACTAGCGGGAGAGAGACCCAGTACTTC.

CDR3 bases: TGCGCCAGCAGTCATTGGAGGCCCCGGACGGACGTATATAGCAATCAGCCCCAGCATTTT. Translating gives CASSHWRPRTDVYSNQPQHF. The chain couples TRBV23-1 to TRBJ1-5; D not resolved. TRBV23-1 is identified as an open reading frame with a role that is uncertain. Trimming took 3 bases from V and 0 from J, leaving 24 bases between them. The CDR3 totals 20 residues.